This T cell receptor beta chain emerged from a study of blood T cell repertoires in COVID-19. On the study more broadly: T cells, B-cell-depleted T cells, or PBMCs supplied cDNA or gDNA.

Germline trimming cut 3 bases from V and 5 bases from J; bases unmatched to any gene: 3. CDR3 length equals 13 residues. The protocol was immunoSEQ multiplex PCR, while the TCRdb copy is restricted to in-frame clones and leaves out a portion. The sample lists a few hundred thousand clones, around 89% occurring once. V and J are TRBV12-3 or TRBV12-4 and TRBJ2-5; 7 positions agree with TRBD2. The receptor was isolated from a woman aged 18 to 35 who had recovered from COVID-19. The sequencing sample was made of PBMCs or T cells enriched from blood (not recorded which). CDR3 sequence reads: CASSLRRGETQYF. The CDR3 DNA follows: TGTGCCAGCAGTTTGCGGCGGGGGGAGACCCAGTACTTC.